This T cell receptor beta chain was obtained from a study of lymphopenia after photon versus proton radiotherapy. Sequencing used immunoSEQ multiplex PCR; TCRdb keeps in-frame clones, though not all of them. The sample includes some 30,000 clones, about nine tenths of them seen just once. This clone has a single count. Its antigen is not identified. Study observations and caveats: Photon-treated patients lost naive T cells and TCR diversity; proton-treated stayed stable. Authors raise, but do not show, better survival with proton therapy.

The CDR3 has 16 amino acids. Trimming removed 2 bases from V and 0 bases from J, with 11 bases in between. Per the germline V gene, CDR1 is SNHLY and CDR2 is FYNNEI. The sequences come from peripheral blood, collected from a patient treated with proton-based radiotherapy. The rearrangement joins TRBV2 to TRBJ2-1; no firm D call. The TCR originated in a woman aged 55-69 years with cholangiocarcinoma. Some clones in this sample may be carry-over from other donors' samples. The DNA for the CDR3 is TGTGCCAGCAGTGAACGAGGCGGAAGCTCCTACAATGAGCAGTTCTTC. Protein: CASSERGGSSYNEQFF.